This TCR beta chain was obtained from a study of CD8 T cells in ankylosing spondylitis. Findings and limits, study-wide: Clones linked to disease, bearing a CD8+ phenotype, were relatively rare in peripheral blood. Reported data indicate significant enrichment of disease-linked clones within matched ankylosing spondylitis synovial fluid. Previous work reported some of these motif variants in the synovial fluid and blood of reactive arthritis.

Quantitative 5'-RACE with molecular barcodes produced the TCR beta libraries. TCRdb reprocessed the 5' RACE reads via MiXCR and lists one record per CDR3 protein. Of roughly 140,000 distinct CDR3 sequences listed, around 42% are singletons. To note about this clonotype: Its antigen is unknown.

The source material was synovial fluid, either unsorted or a sorted T cell fraction (not recorded which). The receptor comes from a male donor with ankylosing spondylitis.

The CDR3 nucleotides are TGTGCCAGCAGCTCCCGAGGGGATGGCGGGACAGGCGCTGAAGCTTTCTTT. It yields the protein CASSSRGDGGTGAEAFF. This rearrangement joins TRBV21-1 to TRBJ1-1; TRBD1, the table's D call, lacks a check against the DNA. TRBV21-1 corresponds to a pseudogene. This CDR3 contains 17 residues.